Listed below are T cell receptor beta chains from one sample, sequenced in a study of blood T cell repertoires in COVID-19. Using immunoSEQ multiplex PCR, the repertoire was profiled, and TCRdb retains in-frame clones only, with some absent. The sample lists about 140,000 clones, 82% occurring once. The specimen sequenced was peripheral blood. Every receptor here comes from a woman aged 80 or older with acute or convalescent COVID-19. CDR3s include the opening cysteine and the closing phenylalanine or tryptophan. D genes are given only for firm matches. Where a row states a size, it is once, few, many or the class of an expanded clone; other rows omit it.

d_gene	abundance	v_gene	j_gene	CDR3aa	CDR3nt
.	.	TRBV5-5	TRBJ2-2	CASSFLSGLTNTGELFF	TGTGCCAGCAGCTTTCTGTCTGGACTCACAAACACCGGGGAGCTGTTTTTT
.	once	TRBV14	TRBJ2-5	CASSQQRETQYF	TGTGCCAGCAGCCAACAACGGGAGACCCAGTACTTC
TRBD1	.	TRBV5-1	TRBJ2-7	CASSLWTGGGEQYF	TGCGCCAGCAGCTTATGGACAGGGGGCGGCGAGCAGTACTTC
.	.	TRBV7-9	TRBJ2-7	CASSLANLDTAREQYF	TGTGCCAGCAGCTTAGCGAACCTAGATACCGCTCGTGAGCAGTACTTC
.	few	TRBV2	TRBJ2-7	CASSPDTPYSYEQYF	TGTGCCAGCAGTCCCGACACGCCGTATTCCTACGAGCAGTACTTC
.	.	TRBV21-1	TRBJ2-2	CASSATGTGNGGELFF	TGTGCCAGCAGCGCTACCGGGACAGGGAACGGCGGGGAGCTGTTTTTT
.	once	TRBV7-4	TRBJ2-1	CASSFSMTSLQFF	TGTGCCAGCAGCTTCTCGATGACTAGTCTCCAGTTCTTC
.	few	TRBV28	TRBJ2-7	CASSSRTGGRDYEQYF	TGTGCCAGCAGTTCACGGACAGGAGGGCGAGACTACGAGCAGTACTTC
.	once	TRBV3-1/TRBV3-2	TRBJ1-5	CASSQGLIGRSGRGQPQHF	TGTGCCAGCAGCCAAGGACTTATAGGACGATCTGGCCGGGGACAGCCCCAGCATTTT
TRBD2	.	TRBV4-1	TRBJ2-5	CASSQDELAGGRGETQYF	TGCGCCAGCAGCCAAGATGAGCTAGCGGGGGGGAGAGGGGAGACCCAGTACTTC
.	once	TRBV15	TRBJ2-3	CATSKLTSRTDTQYF	TGTGCCACCAGCAAACTGACTAGTCGCACAGATACGCAGTATTTT
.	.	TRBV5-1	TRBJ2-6	CASSLFSPGANVLTF	TGCGCCAGCAGCTTGTTCTCCCCTGGGGCCAACGTCCTGACTTTC
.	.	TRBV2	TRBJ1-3	CASSEMDSRDTIYF	TGTGCCAGCAGTGAAATGGACAGTAGGGACACCATATATTTT
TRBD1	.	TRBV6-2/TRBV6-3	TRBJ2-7	CASSYGPGTGGFRRFRYEQYF	TGTGCCAGCAGTTACGGTCCCGGGACAGGGGGTTTTCGACGTTTTCGCTACGAGCAGTACTTC
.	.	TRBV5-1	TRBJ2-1	CASSFWIEGRNEQFF	TGCGCCAGCAGCTTTTGGATCGAGGGTAGGAATGAGCAGTTCTTC
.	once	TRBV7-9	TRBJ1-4	CASSLWGSGRRNEKLFF	TGTGCCAGCAGCTTATGGGGTTCGGGAAGACGTAATGAAAAACTGTTTTTT
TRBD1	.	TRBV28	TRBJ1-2	CASSFGQGAADYGYTF	TGTGCCAGCAGTTTTGGGCAGGGGGCGGCGGACTATGGCTACACCTTC
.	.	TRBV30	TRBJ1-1	CAWSSAYLAAFF	TGTGCCTGGAGCTCTGCTTATCTGGCAGCTTTCTTT
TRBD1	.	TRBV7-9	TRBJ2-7	CASSYPLGQGYEQYF	TGTGCCAGCAGCTACCCCCTGGGACAGGGCTACGAGCAGTACTTC
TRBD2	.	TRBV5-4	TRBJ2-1	CASSLVYGRGGSYNEQFF	TGTGCCAGCAGCTTGGTCTATGGGCGGGGGGGCTCCTACAATGAGCAGTTCTTC
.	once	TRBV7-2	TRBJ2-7	CASSLQGKSSYEQYF	TGTGCCAGCAGCTTACAGGGAAAGAGCTCCTACGAGCAGTACTTC
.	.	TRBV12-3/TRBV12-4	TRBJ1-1	CASSLEYPIDSFF	TGTGCCAGCAGTTTAGAGTATCCTATCGACTCTTTCTTT
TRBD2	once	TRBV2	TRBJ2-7	CASRVGLAGERQYF	TGTGCCAGCAGGGTCGGACTAGCGGGGGAACGGCAGTACTTC
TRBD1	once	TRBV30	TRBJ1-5	CAWSRSGGGIPQHF	TGTGCCTGGAGCCGTTCAGGGGGCGGGATCCCCCAGCATTTT
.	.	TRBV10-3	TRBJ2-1	CAISVARHLFF	TGTGCCATCAGTGTAGCTAGGCATCTGTTCTTC
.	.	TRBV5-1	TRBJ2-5	CASAPYAGNQETQYF	TGCGCCAGCGCCCCTTACGCAGGGAATCAAGAGACCCAGTACTTC
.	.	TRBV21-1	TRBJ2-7	CASSGGTETYEQYF	TGTGCCAGCAGCGGTGGGACAGAGACCTACGAGCAGTACTTC
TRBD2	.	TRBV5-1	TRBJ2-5	CASSLWFGLAGDQETQYF	TGCGCCAGCAGCTTGTGGTTTGGCCTAGCGGGCGACCAAGAGACCCAGTACTTC
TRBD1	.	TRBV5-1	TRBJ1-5	CASSPGQGDQPQHF	TGCGCCAGCAGCCCCGGACAGGGGGATCAGCCCCAGCATTTT
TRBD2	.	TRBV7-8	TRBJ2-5	CASSSRGGGSETQYF	TGTGCCAGCAGCTCTCGGGGGGGAGGGTCAGAGACCCAGTACTTC
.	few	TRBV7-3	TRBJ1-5	CASRSDSARQPQHF	TGTGCCAGCAGGTCCGACAGTGCGCGTCAGCCCCAGCATTTT
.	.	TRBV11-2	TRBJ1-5	CASSPNAGVQPQHF	TGTGCCAGCAGCCCGAATGCGGGGGTCCAGCCCCAGCATTTT
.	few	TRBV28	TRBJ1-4	CASSFPSTNEKLFF	TGTGCCAGCAGTTTCCCATCAACTAATGAAAAACTGTTTTTT
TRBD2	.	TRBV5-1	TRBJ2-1	CASSPGTSGSVYNEQFF	TGCGCCAGCAGCCCAGGGACTAGCGGGTCCGTCTACAATGAGCAGTTCTTC
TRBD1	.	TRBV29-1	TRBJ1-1	CSGQTGGGSEAFF	TGCAGCGGACAAACAGGGGGTGGATCTGAAGCTTTCTTT
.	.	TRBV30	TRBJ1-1	CAWSVQTAEAFF	TGTGCCTGGAGTGTACAGACAGCCGAAGCTTTCTTT
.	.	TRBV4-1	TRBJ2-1	CASSQRGIVYNEQFF	TGCGCCAGCAGCCAAAGGGGGATAGTCTACAATGAGCAGTTCTTC
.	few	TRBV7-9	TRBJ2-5	CASAGSGRTQYF	TGTGCCAGCGCAGGTAGTGGTAGGACCCAGTACTTC
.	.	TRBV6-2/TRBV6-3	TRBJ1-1	CASSSFDLPAGEAFF	TGTGCCAGCAGTTCCTTCGACCTCCCGGCGGGTGAAGCTTTCTTT
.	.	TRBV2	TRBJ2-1	CASSEEGAYNEQFF	TGTGCCAGCAGTGAAGAGGGAGCCTACAATGAGCAGTTCTTC